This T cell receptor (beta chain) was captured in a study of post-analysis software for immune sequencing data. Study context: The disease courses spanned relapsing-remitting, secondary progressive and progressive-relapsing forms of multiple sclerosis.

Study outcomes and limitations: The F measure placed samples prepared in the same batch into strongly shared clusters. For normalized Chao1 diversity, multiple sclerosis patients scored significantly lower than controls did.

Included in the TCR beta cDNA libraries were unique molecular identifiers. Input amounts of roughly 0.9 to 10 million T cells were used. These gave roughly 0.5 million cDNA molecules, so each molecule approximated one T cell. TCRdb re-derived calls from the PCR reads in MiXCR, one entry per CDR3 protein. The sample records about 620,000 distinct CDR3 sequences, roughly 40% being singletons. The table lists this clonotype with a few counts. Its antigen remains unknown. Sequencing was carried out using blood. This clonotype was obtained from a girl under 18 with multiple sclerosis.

For the CDR3, the DNA is TGCAGTGCTAGGGACCCAGGGACCAATCAGCCCCAGCATTTT. This encodes CSARDPGTNQPQHF. The chain couples TRBV20-1 to TRBJ1-5; a possible D gene is TRBD1 (5 bases). The V gene lost 3 bases and the J gene lost 3 bases, with 12 bases spanning the gap. The CDR3 spans 14 residues. Germline CDR1 DFQATT, CDR2 SNEGSKA (reference sequence).